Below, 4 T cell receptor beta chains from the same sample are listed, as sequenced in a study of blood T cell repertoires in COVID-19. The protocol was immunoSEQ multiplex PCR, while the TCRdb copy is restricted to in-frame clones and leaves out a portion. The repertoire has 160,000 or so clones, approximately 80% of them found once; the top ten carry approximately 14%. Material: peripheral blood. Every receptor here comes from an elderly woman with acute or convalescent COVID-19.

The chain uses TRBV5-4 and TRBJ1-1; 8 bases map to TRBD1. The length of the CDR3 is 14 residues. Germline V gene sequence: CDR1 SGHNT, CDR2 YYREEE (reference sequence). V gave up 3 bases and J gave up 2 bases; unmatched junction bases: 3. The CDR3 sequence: CASSSGQGNTEAFF. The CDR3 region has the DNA TGTGCCAGCAGCTCTGGACAGGGAAACACTGAAGCTTTCTTT. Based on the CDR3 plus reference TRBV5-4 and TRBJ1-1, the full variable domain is ETGVTQSPTHLIKTRGQQVTLRCSSQSGHNTVSWYQQALGQGPQFIFQYYREEENGRGNFPPRFSGLQFPNYSSELNVNALELDDSALYLCASSSGQGNTEAFFGQGTRLTVV.

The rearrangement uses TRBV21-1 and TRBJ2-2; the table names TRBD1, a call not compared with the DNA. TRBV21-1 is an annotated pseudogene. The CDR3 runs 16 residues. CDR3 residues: CASSKGDRGNTGELFF. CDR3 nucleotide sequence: TGTGCCAGCAGCAAAGGGGACAGGGGAAACACCGGGGAGCTGTTTTTT.

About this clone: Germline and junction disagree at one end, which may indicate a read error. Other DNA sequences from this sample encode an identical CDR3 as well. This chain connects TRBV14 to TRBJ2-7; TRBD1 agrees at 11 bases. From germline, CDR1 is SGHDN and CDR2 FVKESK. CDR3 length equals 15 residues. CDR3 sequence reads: CASTQKRGQGGEQYF. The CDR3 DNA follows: TGTGCCAGCACCCAAAAGCGGGGACAGGGGGGAGAGCAGTACTTC.

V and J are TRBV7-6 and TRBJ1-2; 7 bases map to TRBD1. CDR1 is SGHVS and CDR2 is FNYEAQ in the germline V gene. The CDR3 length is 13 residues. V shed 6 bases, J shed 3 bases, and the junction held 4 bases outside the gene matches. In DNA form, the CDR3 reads TGTGCCAGCAGTTACACAGGGGACTATGGCTACACCTTC. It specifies CASSYTGDYGYTF.